This is a list of T cell receptor beta chains from one sample in a study of naive CD8 T cells in extremely preterm neonates. The protocol was immunoSEQ multiplex PCR, while the TCRdb copy is restricted to in-frame clones and leaves out a portion. The table records about 5,000 clones, 90% to 95% of them present only once. Source material: naive CD8+ T cells from cord blood. The receptors shown here come from a boy who was born preterm. Each CDR3 is given with its conserved first and last residue.

V gene: TRBV2; J gene: TRBJ2-1; CDR3 length: 13; CDR3 protein: CASSGGQYNEQFF
V gene: TRBV19; J gene: TRBJ1-5; CDR3 length: 14; CDR3 protein: CASSNGQFNQPQHF
V gene: TRBV5-8; J gene: TRBJ1-5; CDR3 length: 15; CDR3 protein: CASSLEGRVNQPQHF
V gene: TRBV5-1; J gene: TRBJ2-1; CDR3 length: 14; CDR3 protein: CASSLRGRNNEQFF
V gene: TRBV6-4; J gene: TRBJ1-6; CDR3 length: 13; CDR3 protein: CASSDSTDSPLHF
V gene: TRBV28; J gene: TRBJ2-5; CDR3 length: 13; CDR3 protein: CASRGQGDETQYF
V gene: TRBV28; J gene: TRBJ2-7; CDR3 length: 17; CDR3 protein: CASSLNPRTGVSYEQYF
V gene: TRBV10-2; J gene: TRBJ2-7; CDR3 length: 12; CDR3 protein: CASSESSYEQYF
V gene: TRBV7-2; J gene: TRBJ2-3; CDR3 length: 12; CDR3 protein: CASSLATDTQYF
V gene: TRBV27; J gene: TRBJ2-7; CDR3 length: 19; CDR3 protein: CASSLSSPGQGGLAYEQYF
V gene: TRBV27; J gene: TRBJ2-1; CDR3 length: 12; CDR3 protein: CASSSGYNEQFF